The text below deals with one T cell receptor (beta chain). Sampled blood was obtained at baseline, cycle 4 day 1, and cycle 7 day 1. Produced via immunoSEQ multiplex PCR; TCRdb's table is partial and in-frame only. The sample lists tens of thousands of clones, approximately 86% occurring once. This sample is drawn from a study of OX40 agonist ivuxolimab in advanced cancers. Study context: Patients were infused with ivuxolimab every 2 weeks at 0.01 to 10 mg/kg.

CDR1 and CDR2 from the germline V gene are SGHKS and YYEKEE (reference sequence). The V and J ends lost 4 bases and 6 bases respectively, with 17 bases between them. The CDR3 is 15 amino acids. Here the sequenced sample was CD4+ or CD8+ T cells sorted from blood, taken in a trial of the OX40 agonist ivuxolimab. This rearrangement joins TRBV5-5 to TRBJ1-5, with D possibly being TRBD1 (5 bases). The clonotype was recovered from an adult with an advanced solid tumor such as melanoma, head and neck, liver or kidney cancer. The CDR3 is CASSTAWGNGQPQHF. In DNA, the CDR3 is TGTGCCAGCAGCACCGCGTGGGGGAACGGTCAGCCCCAGCATTTT. The whole variable domain, filled in from reference TRBV5-5 and TRBJ1-5, reads DAGVTQSPTHLIKTRGQQVTLRCSPISGHKSVSWYQQVLGQGPQFIFQYYEKEERGRGNFPDRFSARQFPNYSSELNVNALLLGDSALYLCASSTAWGNGQPQHFGDGTRLSIL.